These 14 T cell receptor beta chains were sequenced from one sample in a study of blood T cells in healthy people across ages. A second about 6 to 12 cycle PCR used barcoded and J-beta primers. Via MiXCR, TCRdb re-called the 5' RACE reads, giving one row per CDR3 protein. Among some 1,800,000 distinct CDR3 sequences listed, approximately 40% were seen once. Specimen: blood. These receptors were taken from a human donor in good health.

J is TRBJ2-1 and V is TRBV5-6, with 7 nucleotides matching TRBD1. The CDR3 has 18 residues. The ends lost 4 bases at V and 0 bases at J; junction bases unmatched: 13. The germline CDR1 and CDR2 sequences are SGHDT and YYEEEE. This chain's CDR3 is CASSRDRTITSSYNEQFF. The CDR3 DNA reads as TGTGCCAGCAGCCGGGACAGAACCATTACTAGCTCCTACAATGAGCAGTTCTTC.

This clonotype came up a few times. V usage is TRBV5-1 and J usage is TRBJ2-3; D uncertain. V lost 0 bases, J lost 2 bases, and 7 bases lay in between. There are 14 residues in the CDR3. From germline, CDR1 is SGHRS and CDR2 YFSETQ. CDR3 protein: CASSLEQPTDTQYF. CDR3 in DNA: TGCGCCAGCAGCTTGGAGCAGCCCACAGATACGCAGTATTTT.

V usage is TRBV20-1 and J usage is TRBJ2-5; 7 bases match TRBD2. CDR1 is DFQATT and CDR2 is SNEGSKA in the germline V gene (reference sequence). CDR3 length: 13 residues. V dropped 6 bases and J dropped 1; count of bases not matched to a gene: 5. This CDR3 is CSAPGLVQETQYF. CDR3 nucleotide sequence: TGCAGTGCCCCAGGACTAGTCCAAGAGACCCAGTACTTC.

The rearrangement uses TRBV6-6 and TRBJ1-1, with a tentative D call TRBD1 (6 bases). The germline V and J ends were trimmed by 10 bases and 10 bases, with 22 bases remaining between them. Germline CDR1 is MNHNY and CDR2 is SVGAGI (reference sequence). CDR3 length: 13 amino acids. The CDR3 DNA reads TGTGCCAACAGCCAGGAAGTAGGGGGGGGAGCTTTCTTT. It translates to CANSQEVGGGAFF.

In regard to this clonotype: A much larger clone lies one base from this, so it may be a read error. V usage is TRBV7-3 and J usage is TRBJ2-5; D is unclear. Deletions cut 4 bases from V and 3 bases from J, with 6 bases between. This CDR3 contains 12 residues. Germline V gene data show CDR1 as SGHTA and CDR2 as FQGTGA. CDR3 in DNA: TGTGCCAGCAGCTCTCCGGAAGAGACCCAGTACTTC. Amino acids: CASSSPEETQYF. The full variable domain, completed using reference TRBV7-3 and TRBJ2-5, is GAGVSQTPSNKVTEKGKYVELRCDPISGHTALYWYRQSLGQGPEFLIYFQGTGAADDSGLPNDRFFAVRPEGSVSTLKIQRTERGDSAVYLCASSSPEETQYFGPGTRLLVL.

The chain links TRBV2 to TRBJ2-3; maybe TRBD2 (5 bases). The CDR3 is 13 amino acids. Deletions cut 6 bases from V and 6 bases from J, with 13 bases between. Germline CDR1 SNHLY, CDR2 FYNNEI. In DNA form, the CDR3 reads TGTGCCAGCAGCGAGGGTATAGCGGATACGCAGTATTTT. This translates into CASSEGIADTQYF.

The V call is TRBV29-1, the J call TRBJ2-7, with a weak D call TRBD2 (6 bases). The CDR3 is made up of 14 amino acids. V was cut by 1 base and J by 2 bases, with 12 bases left in between. The germline V gene has CDR1 SQVTM and CDR2 ANQGSEA. This CDR3 reads CSVEGTTSTYEQYF. CDR3 sequence (DNA): TGCAGCGTTGAAGGGACGACTAGTACCTACGAGCAGTACTTC.

J is TRBJ1-5 and V is TRBV29-1; D is possibly TRBD1 (5 bases). Germline CDR1 is SQVTM and CDR2 is ANQGSEA. This CDR3 is built from 13 residues. The V gene lost 6 bases and the J gene lost 3 bases, with 12 bases spanning the gap. The CDR3 coding sequence is TGCAGCGTACGGGGGAGGAACAATCAGCCCCAGCATTTT. Translating gives CSVRGRNNQPQHF.

This clonotype showed up just a few times. The rearrangement uses TRBV27 and TRBJ1-5; a weak D match, TRBD1 (5 bases). Per the germline V gene, CDR1 is MNHEY and CDR2 is SMNVEV (reference sequence). This CDR3 spans 16 amino acids. Trimming left V 6 bases short and J 4 bases short, with 19 bases between. The DNA of the CDR3 is TGTGCCAGCAGACCCTCGGCAGGGATTAGTAATCAGCCCCAGCATTTT. Translated, it gives CASRPSAGISNQPQHF.

In this sample, this clonotype turned up many times. J is TRBJ1-5 and V is TRBV20-1; 9 bases align to TRBD1. The V segment lost 5 bases and the J segment 3 bases; nucleotides outside the gene matches: 8. Germline V gene sequence: CDR1 DFQATT, CDR2 SNEGSKA (reference sequence). This CDR3 has 15 amino acids. The CDR3 reads CSAAGTGSNNQPQHF. As DNA, the CDR3 is TGCAGTGCTGCCGGGACAGGGTCGAACAATCAGCCCCAGCATTTT.

This clonotype was seen many times. The rearrangement joins TRBV29-1 to TRBJ1-2; TRBD1 matches at 10 bases. The J segment lost 5 bases and the V segment lost 6 bases, leaving 3 bases of the junction unmatched. This CDR3 contains 12 residues. Germline V gives CDR1 SQVTM, CDR2 ANQGSEA. The CDR3: CSVGDRGYGYTF. As DNA, the CDR3 is TGCAGCGTGGGGGACAGGGGTTATGGCTACACCTTC.

The chain combines TRBV3-1 with TRBJ2-5; 10 positions match TRBD2. The CDR3 has 16 amino acids. Looked up from germline, CDR1 is LGHDT and CDR2 is YNNKEL (reference sequence). V was clipped by 0 bases and J by 7 bases; unmatched bases: 8. The CDR3: CASSQDYSSGGRTQYF. The DNA of the CDR3 is TGTGCCAGCAGCCAAGATTATTCTAGCGGGGGTAGGACCCAGTACTTC.

This chain uses TRBV7-3 with TRBJ1-2; D not resolved. The CDR3 is made up of 12 amino acids. V shed 5 bases and J shed 10 bases, with 14 bases lying between them. Germline V gives CDR1 SGHTA, CDR2 FQGTGA. The CDR3 reads CASSPGRGLYTF. The CDR3 DNA follows: TGTGCCAGCAGCCCAGGCCGCGGCCTCTACACCTTC.

This clonotype occurred a few times. The rearrangement links TRBV4-2 to TRBJ2-5; perhaps TRBD1 as D (6 bases). V was clipped by 1 base and J by 1 base, with 13 bases between them. Germline lookup yields CDR1 LGHNA and CDR2 YNFKEQ. CDR3 size: 16 residues. The CDR3 nucleotides are TGTGCCAGCAGCCAAGTGGCCAGGGGTGTCCAAGAGACCCAGTACTTC. This gives the protein CASSQVARGVQETQYF.